This T cell receptor (beta chain) was captured by sequencing in a study of cytomegalovirus exposure and HLA in healthy donors. The PCR made use of 60 Vbeta and 13 Jbeta primers. Method: immunoSEQ multiplex PCR; TCRdb's copy keeps in-frame clones and lacks some. The table records 130,000 to 150,000 clones, approximately 68% of them present only once. Only one count was recorded for this clone. The ends lost 4 bases at V and 8 bases at J; junction bases unmatched: 9. Germline values: CDR1 MNHEY, CDR2 SMNVEV (reference sequence). The CDR3 length is 15 residues. Donors were nominally healthy when sampled, though unrecorded immune exposures were likely.

Sequencing was carried out using PBMCs. This chain connects TRBV27 to TRBJ2-1; TRBD1 matches 9 bases. This clonotype originated in a man aged 40-49 years in good health and CMV-seronegative. CDR3 amino acids: CASSYTLTGGYEQFF. The DNA of the CDR3 is TGTGCCAGCAGTTACACTTTGACAGGGGGTTATGAGCAGTTCTTC.